The 30 T cell receptor beta chains in this list originate from one sample, sequenced in a study of T-cell memory formation after mild COVID-19. TCRdb independently ran MiXCR on the 5' RACE reads; one entry per CDR3 protein. The table has 550,000 to 650,000 distinct CDR3 sequences, roughly a sixth seen once. Input material: PBMCs or a T cell subset sorted from them (not recorded which). The origin of the receptors is an adult woman who had mild COVID-19 (a few samples of this study predate the infection). Cell type and time point are not known.

This clonotype turned up a few times. The rearrangement links TRBV13 to TRBJ2-1, with 9 bases lining up with TRBD1. J gave up 2 bases and V 5 bases, and 4 bases lay outside the gene matches. The CDR3 spans 15 residues. Germline V lookup: CDR1 PRHDT, CDR2 FYEKMQ (reference sequence). CDR3 loop: CASSERQGAYNEQFF. For the CDR3, the DNA is TGTGCCAGCAGCGAACGACAGGGGGCCTACAATGAGCAGTTCTTC.

This clonotype has only one observation. The genes are TRBV11-1 and TRBJ2-5, with 7 bases fitting TRBD2. The CDR3 runs 14 residues. Germline loops: CDR1 SGHAT, CDR2 FQDESV (reference sequence). V lost 4 bases to trimming and J lost 4 bases; unmatched junction nucleotides: 6. CDR3 bases: TGTGCCAGCAGCTCCGGCGGGAGAAGAGAGACCCAGTACTTC. Protein product: CASSSGGRRETQYF.

This clonotype showed up just a few times. The V and J genes are TRBV29-1 and TRBJ2-1, with 7 bases identical to TRBD2. The germline V gene has CDR1 SQVTM and CDR2 ANQGSEA. This CDR3 spans 15 amino acids. V was pared by 5 bases and J by 2 bases, with 9 bases of the junction left unmatched. The CDR3 DNA sequence: TGCAGCGTTCCACCTAGCGGCCTAGCCTACAATGAGCAGTTCTTC. The encoded protein is CSVPPSGLAYNEQFF.

CDR3 sequence reads: CASSLNWALNQPQHF. CDR3 DNA sequence: TGTGCCAGCAGCCTCAACTGGGCTCTCAATCAGCCCCAGCATTTT. The V and J genes are TRBV4-2 and TRBJ1-5; D gene uncertain. V shed 4 bases and J shed 3 bases, with 13 bases lying between them. The germline CDR1 and CDR2 sequences are LGHNA and YNFKEQ. The CDR3 spans 15 residues.

V and J are TRBV3-1 and TRBJ2-4, with 11 nucleotides matching TRBD1. The J segment lost 3 bases and the V segment lost 4 bases, leaving 8 bases of the junction unmatched. The CDR3 sequence is 17 residues long. Germline CDR1 LGHDT, CDR2 YNNKEL (reference sequence). In nucleotides, the CDR3 is TGTGCCAGCAGCCGCGGACAGGGGGCGCGGGGCAAAAACATTCAGTACTTC. It codes for CASSRGQGARGKNIQYF.

This chain uses TRBV27 with TRBJ2-2; D not certain. Germline assignment: CDR1 MNHEY and CDR2 SMNVEV (reference sequence). V gave up 8 bases and J gave up 4 bases, with 8 bases separating them. The CDR3 runs 12 residues. CDR3 region: CASQTFTGELFF. CDR3 DNA sequence: TGTGCCAGCCAAACTTTCACCGGGGAGCTGTTTTTT.

This clonotype was seen a few times. The V call is TRBV5-1, the J call TRBJ2-3, with 8 bases that match TRBD2. The CDR3 spans 16 residues. The V segment lost 5 bases and the J segment 2 bases; nucleotides outside the gene matches: 10. CDR1 is SGHRS, CDR2 YFSETQ, per germline. CDR3 sequence: CASRVPSGLLTDTQYF. In DNA, the CDR3 is TGCGCCAGCAGAGTCCCTAGCGGGCTGCTCACAGATACGCAGTATTTT.

V usage is TRBV4-3 and J usage is TRBJ2-1, with D unresolved. The CDR3 length is 17 residues. Trimming removed 4 bases at V and 2 bases at J, with 18 bases between. The germline V gene has CDR1 LGHNA and CDR2 YSLEER. The CDR3 nucleotides read TGCGCCAGCAGCCCCTCGGTTCAAAGAGTTCCCTACAATGAGCAGTTCTTC. It specifies CASSPSVQRVPYNEQFF.

This clonotype came up a few times. The genes are TRBV3-1 and TRBJ2-3; 9 nucleotides align to TRBD2. Losses at the gene ends were 2 bases for V and 2 bases for J; bases not matched to a gene: 2. Germline assignment: CDR1 LGHDT and CDR2 YNNKEL (reference sequence). CDR3 length equals 15 residues. In DNA form, the CDR3 reads TGTGCCAGCAGCCAAACTAGCGGGTACACAGATACGCAGTATTTT. Residues: CASSQTSGYTDTQYF.

This clonotype has ten or more counts. This chain uses TRBV7-8 with TRBJ2-7, with D perhaps TRBD1 or TRBD2 (7 bases each). CDR3 length: 14 residues. Germline CDR1 SGHVS, CDR2 FQNEAQ. Trimming shortened V by 5 bases and J by 4 bases, and 15 bases separated the two germline ends. The CDR3 sequence: CASSPGGGGYEQYF. The CDR3 nucleotides are TGTGCCAGCAGCCCAGGGGGAGGGGGATACGAGCAGTACTTC.

This clonotype came up a few times. The rearrangement joins TRBV20-1 to TRBJ1-5, with 7 nucleotides matching TRBD1. With V trimmed by 6 bases and J by 5 bases, 7 bases remained unmatched. The CDR3 runs 13 residues. Germline CDR1 DFQATT, CDR2 SNEGSKA (reference sequence). This chain's CDR3 is CSASRDSDQPQHF. The CDR3 nucleotides read TGCAGTGCCTCTAGGGACAGCGATCAGCCCCAGCATTTT.

This clonotype turned up a few times. V gene TRBV4-2 combines with J gene TRBJ2-1; 10 bases are a match to TRBD1. CDR1 is LGHNA, CDR2 YNFKEQ, per germline. With V trimmed by 3 bases and J by 8 bases, 7 bases remained unmatched. The CDR3 extends over 15 amino acids. CDR3 nucleotides: TGTGCCAGCAGCCATGACAGGGGGCAGGTCGATGAGCAGTTCTTC. Translating gives CASSHDRGQVDEQFF.

At least ten counts were recorded for this clonotype. The V gene is TRBV3-1, the J gene TRBJ1-1; no definite D call. CDR3 length: 13 residues. Germline values: CDR1 LGHDT, CDR2 YNNKEL (reference sequence). Trimming took 1 base from V and 5 from J, leaving 8 bases between them. For the CDR3, the DNA is TGTGCCAGCAGCCAAGTGTTGGGGACTGAAGCTTTCTTT. Amino acids: CASSQVLGTEAFF.

The chain uses TRBV19 and TRBJ2-5; the D call may be TRBD1 or TRBD2 (5 bases each). CDR3 length equals 13 residues. V lost 4 bases and J 5 bases, leaving 11 bases between the germline ends. Germline V gene sequence: CDR1 LNHDA, CDR2 SQIVND (reference sequence). The CDR3 DNA follows: TGTGCCAGTAGTAATGGGGGAGTGGAGACCCAGTACTTC. Translated: CASSNGGVETQYF.

This clonotype was observed a handful of times. J is TRBJ1-4 and V is TRBV30; D not resolved. Germline assignment: CDR1 GTSNPN and CDR2 SVGIG (reference sequence). The V end lost 6 bases, the J end lost 7 bases, and 12 bases lay between the germline ends. The CDR3 has 12 residues. CDR3 amino acids: CACLFLGEKLFF. The CDR3 DNA is TGTGCCTGCTTGTTCTTAGGTGAAAAACTGTTTTTT.

J is TRBJ2-1 and V is TRBV7-9; 13 bases align to TRBD2. CDR1 is SEHNR, CDR2 FQNEAQ, per germline (reference sequence). There are 19 residues in the CDR3. Trimming at V came to 4 bases and at J to 0 bases, leaving 9 bases not matched to a gene. The CDR3 DNA sequence: TGTGCCAGCAGCTCCTGGGGGACTAGCGGGGTTAGCTCCTACAATGAGCAGTTCTTC. It translates to CASSSWGTSGVSSYNEQFF.

The CDR3 reads CASKGFSGNTIYF. In DNA form, the CDR3 reads TGTGCCAGCAAAGGCTTCTCTGGAAACACCATATATTTT. The chain is built from TRBV7-9 and TRBJ1-3; D is ambiguous. V was pared by 7 bases and J by 0 bases, with 7 bases between. Germline CDR1 reads SEHNR; CDR2 reads FQNEAQ (reference sequence). The CDR3 totals 13 residues.

This clonotype was observed a few times. In nucleotides, the CDR3 is TGTGCCACCAGTGACAACGGACCCCAGGGGCAGCCCCAGCATTTT. Amino acids: CATSDNGPQGQPQHF. The gene calls are TRBV24-1 and TRBJ1-5; possibly TRBD1 for D (6 bases). V gave up 4 bases and J gave up 7 bases, with 16 bases separating them. CDR3 size: 15 residues. Germline assignment: CDR1 KGHDR and CDR2 SFDVKD.

The chain combines TRBV27 with TRBJ2-7, with TRBD1 matching over 8 bases. Germline loops: CDR1 MNHEY, CDR2 SMNVEV (reference sequence). After removal of 6 bases from V and 6 bases from J, the junction contained 7 bases not matched to a gene. This CDR3 has 13 amino acids. Written as DNA, the CDR3 is TGTGCCAGCAGCAGGGACAGGACTCGCGAGCAGTACTTC. Its translation is CASSRDRTREQYF.

This clonotype has only a few counts. This chain uses TRBV12-3 or TRBV12-4 with TRBJ1-1; D is perhaps TRBD1 (5 bases). The CDR3 is 12 amino acids. Trimming removed 5 bases at V and 6 bases at J, with 10 bases between. CDR3 sequence reads: CASSQGRSEAFF. CDR3 nucleotides: TGTGCCAGCAGTCAGGGTCGGTCTGAAGCTTTCTTT.

The chain employs TRBV24-1 and TRBJ1-5, with 7 positions matching TRBD1. The length of the CDR3 is 15 residues. V trimming: 2 bases; J trimming: 2 bases; junction bases outside the gene matches: 2. Germline V lookup: CDR1 KGHDR, CDR2 SFDVKD. For the CDR3, the DNA is TGTGCCACCAGTGATTCAGGGGGGCGCAATCAGCCCCAGCATTTT. Residues: CATSDSGGRNQPQHF.

The sample holds a few counts of this clonotype. This chain joins TRBV5-1 and TRBJ2-1; D is uncertain. The V end lost 3 bases, the J end lost 8 bases, and 24 bases lay between the germline ends. From germline, CDR1 is SGHRS and CDR2 YFSETQ. The CDR3 has 17 amino acids. This chain's CDR3 is CASSSGVRVEVSDEQFF. CDR3 nucleotides: TGCGCCAGCAGCTCTGGAGTCCGGGTTGAGGTATCGGATGAGCAGTTCTTC.

In its sample, this clonotype was seen a few times. The chain employs TRBV20-1 and TRBJ2-1; 10 nucleotides line up with TRBD2. This CDR3 has 14 residues. The germline V gene has CDR1 DFQATT and CDR2 SNEGSKA (reference sequence). CDR3 nucleotide sequence: TGCAGCACTAGCGGGATAGGCAGCTACAATGAGCAGTTCTTC. Translation gives CSTSGIGSYNEQFF.

This clonotype was recorded a few times. The CDR3 is CASSFRHRDPAYNEQFF. The CDR3 nucleotides are TGCGCCAGCAGCTTTAGACACCGGGACCCAGCCTACAATGAGCAGTTCTTC. The gene calls are TRBV5-1 and TRBJ2-1; D may be TRBD1 or TRBD2 (5 bases each). CDR3 length: 17 residues. Germline loops: CDR1 SGHRS, CDR2 YFSETQ. Trimming stripped 2 bases from V and 2 bases from J, with 17 bases between.

This clonotype came up a few times. The rearrangement links TRBV6-5 to TRBJ1-3; maybe TRBD1 (6 bases). Germline-derived CDR1 and CDR2 are MNHEY and SVGAGI. CDR3 length equals 16 residues. Trimming took off 2 bases at V and 0 bases at J, with 11 bases between the two ends. CDR3 nucleotides: TGTGCCAGCAGTTACGGGGGCAGAAACTCTGGAAACACCATATATTTT. Its translation is CASSYGGRNSGNTIYF.

A few counts support this clonotype. This chain joins TRBV9 and TRBJ2-1; 9 positions agree with TRBD2. The germline CDR1 and CDR2 sequences are SGDLS and YYNGEE. V gave up 0 bases and J gave up 7 bases; unmatched junction bases: 8. This CDR3 is 16 amino acids long. The CDR3 DNA reads TGTGCCAGCAGCGTAGGGGGCCTAGCGGGGCGGAATGAGCAGTTCTTC. This encodes CASSVGGLAGRNEQFF.

The chain recombines TRBV19 with TRBJ1-1, with D perhaps matching TRBD1 (5 bases). Per the germline V gene, CDR1 is LNHDA and CDR2 is SQIVND (reference sequence). This CDR3 has 15 residues. Trimming left V 7 bases short and J 4 bases short, with 19 bases between. The DNA for the CDR3 is TGTGCCAGTACCCTAACGGGGGGTCTGAGCACTGAAGCTTTCTTT. Translated: CASTLTGGLSTEAFF.

This clonotype has just a few counts. The chain combines TRBV24-1 with TRBJ2-1; maybe TRBD2 (6 bases). Germline V gene sequence: CDR1 KGHDR, CDR2 SFDVKD. This CDR3 is 15 amino acids long. The V and J ends lost 1 base and 10 bases respectively, with 16 bases between them. The CDR3 coding sequence is TGTGCCACCAGTGATTTTTCGTCGGGAGCGTCGGAGCAGTTCTTC. It codes for CATSDFSSGASEQFF.

This clonotype occurred many times. The chain recombines TRBV7-9 with TRBJ1-5; possibly TRBD1 for D (6 bases). The CDR3 is 14 amino acids. Trimming cost V 8 bases and J 6 bases, with 17 bases left between them. Germline V gene data show CDR1 as SEHNR and CDR2 as FQNEAQ (reference sequence). The CDR3 sequence is CASSPGGGPQPQHF. The DNA for the CDR3 is TGTGCCAGCTCCCCGGGCGGGGGGCCTCAGCCCCAGCATTTT.

This clonotype turned up a few times. This chain uses TRBV10-3 with TRBJ2-3; TRBD2 matches 11 bases. The germline CDR1 and CDR2 sequences are ENHRY and SYGVKD. The CDR3 has 13 amino acids. Trimming at V came to 9 bases and at J to 5 bases, leaving 4 bases not matched to a gene. This chain's CDR3 is CAIASGGRDTQYF. For the CDR3, the DNA is TGTGCCATTGCTAGCGGGGGGCGAGATACGCAGTATTTT.